A single sample gave rise to the 19 T cell receptor beta chains below, sequenced in a study of a mutant IDH1 vaccine in newly diagnosed glioma. Time point here: week 35, safety follow-up. Each vaccine dose was 300 ug of mutant IDH1 20-mer peptide, with topical imiquimod. Clones were read by immunoSEQ multiplex PCR, and TCRdb kept only the in-frame ones, dropping some. This sample carries tens of thousands of clones, around 81% of them seen once, and the ten largest clones take approximately 4.7%. Their specific antigens are unknown. This material consisted of PBMCs, taken from a glioma patient whose treatment included an IDH1 peptide vaccine. These receptors came from a woman aged 40 to 55 with glioma. Some clones in this sample may be carry-over from other donors' samples.

The J gene is TRBJ2-5, the V gene TRBV4-3; no clear D. From germline, CDR1 is LGHNA and CDR2 YSLEER. V shed 2 bases and J shed 5 bases, with 15 bases lying between them. There are 15 residues in the CDR3. The CDR3, as DNA: TGCGCCAGCAGCCAACAGATGGGTCTAGAGGAGACCCAGTACTTC. It is translated as CASSQQMGLEETQYF.

Remarks on this clone: A read error is possible here, since a much larger clone lies one base away. Different DNA sequences within this sample yield the same CDR3. This chain connects TRBV4-1 to TRBJ1-5, with unresolved D. This CDR3 is 16 amino acids long. The germline CDR1 and CDR2 sequences are MGHRA and YSYEKL. V was shortened by 2 bases and J by 1 base, with 12 bases between the two germline ends. The CDR3 loop reads CASSQTGTASNQPQHF. The CDR3 DNA reads TGCGCCAGCAGCCAAACCGGAACAGCCAGCAATCAGCCCCAGCATTTT.

The V and J genes are TRBV4-3 and TRBJ2-1, with a possible D match to TRBD2 (5 bases). Germline CDR1 is LGHNA and CDR2 is YSLEER. Trimming pared 2 bases from V and 8 bases from J, leaving 13 bases between. The CDR3 runs 14 residues. The chain's CDR3 is CASSQMRNGDEQFF. The CDR3 region has the DNA TGCGCCAGCAGCCAAATGCGTAACGGGGATGAGCAGTTCTTC.

This chain uses TRBV6-5 with TRBJ2-7; D uncertain. CDR3 length equals 14 residues. The germline gives CDR1 MNHEY, CDR2 SVGAGI. V lost 0 bases to trimming and J lost 3 bases, with 9 bases between them. The DNA of the CDR3 is TGTGCCAGCAGTTACTCGAGGCAGAACTACGAGCAGTACTTC. This codes for CASSYSRQNYEQYF.

The chain joins TRBV27 to TRBJ2-7, with D perhaps TRBD2 (6 bases). Germline V gives CDR1 MNHEY, CDR2 SMNVEV (reference sequence). The CDR3 runs to 13 residues. Trimming took 2 bases from V and 6 from J, leaving 11 bases between them. The DNA for the CDR3 is TGTGCCAGCAGTTTAGGGGGAGGTGGCGAGCAGTACTTC. It is translated as CASSLGGGGEQYF.

The rearrangement joins TRBV9 to TRBJ2-1; TRBD2 might be the D (6 bases). Germline V lookup: CDR1 SGDLS, CDR2 YYNGEE. This CDR3 is built from 14 residues. V gave up 0 bases and J gave up 10 bases, with 14 bases separating them. CDR3 nucleotides: TGTGCCAGCAGCGTAGCTTCGGGTGCGGGGGAGCAGTTCTTC. Translated: CASSVASGAGEQFF.

Only a few counts were recorded for this clone. The chain links TRBV28 to TRBJ1-4, with D possibly being TRBD1 (5 bases). Trimming took 5 bases from V and 10 from J, leaving 11 bases between them. This CDR3 has 12 residues. Germline assignment: CDR1 MDHEN and CDR2 SYDVKM. CDR3 region: CASSTGLGKLFF. In nucleotides, the CDR3 is TGTGCCAGCAGTACAGGATTGGGAAAACTGTTTTTT.

The gene calls are TRBV6-1 and TRBJ2-3, with 8 positions matching TRBD1. With 3 bases clipped from V and 1 base from J, the junction kept 9 bases outside the gene matches. This CDR3 has 17 residues. Germline V gene sequence: CDR1 MNHNS, CDR2 SASEGT. The CDR3 reads CASSDRGRDQGTDTQYF. The CDR3 region has the DNA TGTGCCAGCAGTGACAGGGGGCGCGATCAGGGCACAGATACGCAGTATTTT.

The chain combines TRBV5-4 with TRBJ2-7; no clear D gene. The CDR3 extends over 13 amino acids. Looked up from germline, CDR1 is SGHNT and CDR2 is YYREEE (reference sequence). Deletions cut 1 base from V and 3 bases from J, with 8 bases between. The CDR3 DNA is TGTGCCAGCAGCTTGCCTGAAGACTACGAGCAGTACTTC. It codes for CASSLPEDYEQYF.

The chain carries TRBV7-6 and TRBJ1-1; D is ambiguous. Trimming removed 0 bases at V and 0 bases at J, with 5 bases between. From germline, CDR1 is SGHVS and CDR2 FNYEAQ. CDR3 size: 14 residues. The CDR3 sequence is CASSLAEVNTEAFF. CDR3 bases: TGTGCCAGCAGCTTAGCGGAGGTGAACACTGAAGCTTTCTTT. The variable domain in full, with the rest retrieved from reference TRBV7-6 and TRBJ1-1, is GAGVSQSPRYKVTKRGQDVALRCDPISGHVSLYWYRQALGQGPEFLTYFNYEAQQDKSGLPNDRFSAERPEGSISTLTIQRTEQRDSAMYRCASSLAEVNTEAFFGQGTRLTVV.

This clone was counted a single time. The chain couples TRBV4-3 to TRBJ2-5; D remains unclear. V dropped 0 bases and J dropped 5 bases, with 13 bases sitting between them. Looked up from germline, CDR1 is LGHNA and CDR2 is YSLEER. The CDR3 runs 15 residues. CDR3 sequence: CASSQDYRSTETQYF. The CDR3 DNA reads TGCGCCAGCAGCCAAGATTACCGGTCGACGGAGACCCAGTACTTC.

This chain uses TRBV4-3 with TRBJ1-2, with D hard to call. CDR3 size: 15 residues. Trimming left V 0 bases short and J 6 bases short, with 14 bases between. Germline V gene data show CDR1 as LGHNA and CDR2 as YSLEER. DNA for the CDR3: TGCGCCAGCAGCCAAGATGAGTTACCGGATAATGGCTACACCTTC. The encoded protein is CASSQDELPDNGYTF.

This clone was observed a few times. The gene calls are TRBV15 and TRBJ1-5; D gene unclear. Germline CDR1 is LNHNV and CDR2 is YYDKDF (reference sequence). Between the trimmed V and J ends, which lost 8 bases and 1 base, there was a span of 12 bases. This CDR3 is 14 amino acids long. The chain's CDR3 is CATRGPRSNQPQHF. CDR3 DNA: TGTGCCACCCGCGGGCCGAGGAGCAATCAGCCCCAGCATTTT. Combining the CDR3 with reference TRBV15 and TRBJ1-5 gives the whole variable domain DAMVIQNPRYQVTQFGKPVTLSCSQTLNHNVMYWYQQKSSQAPKLLFHYYDKDFNNEADTPDNFQSRRPNTSFCFLDIRSPGLGDTAMYLCATRGPRSNQPQHFGDGTRLSIL.

The chain couples TRBV5-1 to TRBJ1-4; TRBD1 aligns across 10 bases. The CDR3 sequence is 15 residues long. CDR1 is SGHRS, CDR2 YFSETQ, per germline. The V segment lost 4 bases and the J segment 8 bases; nucleotides outside the gene matches: 8. The CDR3: CASSRDRGWGEKLFF. Written as DNA, the CDR3 is TGCGCCAGCAGCCGGGACAGGGGATGGGGCGAAAAACTGTTTTTT.

The rearrangement uses TRBV5-6 and TRBJ2-6; the match to TRBD1 covers 10 bases. Trimming took 1 base from V and 2 from J; bases not matched to a gene: 6. The CDR3 spans 18 residues. From germline, CDR1 is SGHDT and CDR2 YYEEEE. The CDR3 here is CASSLSTGGRPGANVLTF. The CDR3 DNA follows: TGTGCCAGCAGCTTGTCGACAGGGGGCCGACCTGGGGCCAACGTCCTGACTTTC.

This clone was observed a handful of times. The chain uses TRBV4-1 and TRBJ1-1; D call uncertain. Trimming left V 0 bases short and J 8 bases short, with 13 bases between. This CDR3 region has 14 residues. Germline V gives CDR1 MGHRA, CDR2 YSYEKL. The DNA for the CDR3 is TGCGCCAGCAGCCAAGATAGCAGGCCACCCGAAGCTTTCTTT. Its translation is CASSQDSRPPEAFF.

V and J are TRBV11-3 and TRBJ2-3, with a possible D match to TRBD1 (5 bases). CDR1 is SGHNT and CDR2 is YENEEA in the germline V gene. There are 15 residues in the CDR3. The germline V and J ends were trimmed by 0 bases and 2 bases, with 9 bases remaining between them. CDR3 sequence reads: CASSLEGRATDTQYF. CDR3 DNA: TGTGCCAGCAGCTTAGAAGGCAGGGCCACAGATACGCAGTATTTT.

The chain uses TRBV13 and TRBJ1-1; D might be TRBD1 (6 bases). The CDR3 contains 16 residues. Germline loops: CDR1 PRHDT, CDR2 FYEKMQ (reference sequence). Trimming took off 5 bases at V and 6 bases at J, with 22 bases between the two ends. CDR3 coding DNA: TGTGCCAGCAGCGTAAGGGGGGGGACCTCACGCCCTGAAGCTTTCTTT. It translates to CASSVRGGTSRPEAFF.

V and J are TRBV7-6 and TRBJ1-5, with D uncertain. Germline CDR1 is SGHVS and CDR2 is FNYEAQ. CDR3 length: 8 amino acids. The CDR3 reads CTPQPQHF. The CDR3 nucleotides are TGTACCCCTCAGCCCCAGCATTTT.